This TCR beta chain was profiled in a study of molecular identifiers for immune sequencing clone quantification. Findings of the study overall: Highly expanded clone sizes could end up underestimated if a barcode were shared by identical TCR molecules.

In germline, CDR1 is DFQATT, CDR2 SNEGSKA (reference sequence). CDR3 length: 14 amino acids. V dropped 6 bases and J dropped 0 bases, with 15 bases sitting between them. Bulk TCR libraries were made with methods that had been previously described and with listed TCR primers. TCRdb re-called the PCR reads through MiXCR, storing one row per CDR3 protein. Found here are some 590,000 distinct CDR3 sequences, roughly 23% of them singletons; the top ten hold about 0.84%. This clonotype was seen ten or more times. Antigen specificity is unknown. This sequence was found in a human donor in good health. Some libraries in this study had Jurkat cell RNA spiked in. The chain combines TRBV20-1 with TRBJ2-7; D may be TRBD1 (6 bases). Input material: naive CD8+ T cells from blood, with Jurkat cell RNA spiked in. Regarding subset: FACS-sorted CD8+CD4-CCR7+CD45RA+ naive T cells. CDR3 in DNA: TGCAGTGCAACCGGGACAACGATCTCCTACGAGCAGTACTTC. Translation: CSATGTTISYEQYF.